This T cell receptor (beta chain) was recovered during a study of control samples from healthy donors and cancer patients. In this sample, this clone turned up once. CDR3 size: 14 residues. Trimming took off 2 bases at V and 7 bases at J, with 9 bases between the two ends. The germline V gene encodes CDR1 MNHEY and CDR2 SVGAGI. The protocol was immunoSEQ multiplex PCR, while the TCRdb copy is restricted to in-frame clones and leaves out a portion. This table has 100,000 to 150,000 clones, more than 90% appearing once. Sequences were obtained from blood. The chain carries TRBV6-5 and TRBJ1-6; D is undetermined. The TCR was taken from a man younger than 35 in good health. CDR3 DNA: TGTGCCAGCAGTTACAAGGGAGGAAATTCACCCCTCCACTTT. This encodes CASSYKGGNSPLHF.